The clone carrying this T cell receptor (beta chain) came up a few times. The antigen is undetermined. Sorting that relied on CD45RO/CCR7/CD25/CD127/CD95/CD27 yielded CD4+ naive, central memory, regulatory and stem cell-like memory cells. Purity above 98% was achieved in all sorted populations. The data belong to a study of beta chain features in type 1 diabetes. The CDR3 is 14 residues long. The V gene lost 6 bases and the J gene lost 9 bases, with 23 bases spanning the gap. The germline CDR1 and CDR2 sequences are SQVTM and ANQGSEA. Study-level findings and limits: There were fewer insertions and more deletions at the VDJ junctions of type 1 diabetes patients. In comparison with healthy donors, patients had naive, central memory and Treg TCRB repertoires that appeared more similar. The study found moderately but significantly shorter TCRB CDR3s in all four CD4+ subsets of Type 1 diabetes patients.

Reverse transcribing all isolated RNA meant expressed TCRB transcripts were sequenced. Using immunoSEQ multiplex PCR, the repertoire was profiled, and TCRdb retains in-frame clones only, with some absent. Among some 240,000 clones listed, roughly 16% were seen once. This sequence was found in a man younger than 40 with type 1 diabetes. Sequencing used naive CD4+ T cells from blood. The J gene is TRBJ2-5, the V gene TRBV29-1; no clear D. CDR3 bases: TGCAGCGTGGCCCCTCCCCGGCCCGGTGGCGCCCAGTACTTC. Its protein product is CSVAPPRPGGAQYF.